A selection of T cell receptor beta chains follows, all from one sample in a study of neoadjuvant nivolumab and ipilimumab in lung cancer. Profiling relied on immunoSEQ multiplex PCR, and the TCRdb table lists in-frame clones only, not all of them. The sample holds approximately 29,000 clones, about nine tenths seen once. The input for sequencing was peripheral blood, taken after neoadjuvant nivolumab, alone or with ipilimumab, at or shortly before surgery. Every receptor here comes from an adult with non-small cell lung cancer. Both conserved end residues are part of each CDR3. The order of the fields is V gene, J gene, D gene, CDR3 protein, CDR3 DNA. A D gene is named only where the DNA matches it firmly.

V: TRBV5-4
J: TRBJ2-5
D: -
CDR3: CASSLPASQETQYF
DNA: TGTGCCAGCAGCTTGCCTGCGAGCCAAGAGACCCAGTACTTC

V: TRBV11-3
J: TRBJ1-1
D: TRBD1
CDR3: CASSPRTGGTEAFF
DNA: TGTGCCAGCAGCCCACGGACAGGGGGAACTGAAGCTTTCTTT

V: TRBV5-1
J: TRBJ2-1
D: -
CDR3: CASSKSLQGSSYNEQFF
DNA: TGCGCCAGCAGCAAGTCACTGCAGGGTTCTTCCTACAATGAGCAGTTCTTC

V: TRBV20-1
J: TRBJ1-2
D: -
CDR3: CSALGREGYTF
DNA: TGCAGTGCCTTGGGCAGGGAAGGCTACACCTTC

V: TRBV7-8
J: TRBJ1-2
D: -
CDR3: CASSLEVGRPVGYGYTF
DNA: TGTGCCAGCAGCTTAGAGGTCGGGAGGCCGGTGGGCTATGGCTACACCTTC

V: TRBV5-3
J: TRBJ2-2
D: -
CDR3: CARSLRLFIETGSNTGELFF
DNA: TGTGCCAGAAGCTTGAGACTGTTTATCGAAACGGGATCGAACACCGGGGAGCTGTTTTTT

V: TRBV5-1
J: TRBJ2-1
D: -
CDR3: CASSLVANEQFF
DNA: TGCGCCAGCAGCCTGGTAGCCAATGAGCAGTTCTTC

V: TRBV10-1
J: TRBJ1-1
D: -
CDR3: CASSVQGTTEAFF
DNA: TGCGCCAGCAGTGTACAGGGTACCACTGAAGCTTTCTTT

V: TRBV6-5
J: TRBJ1-2
D: -
CDR3: CASSSPGYGYTF
DNA: TGTGCCAGCAGTTCTCCGGGTTATGGCTACACCTTC

V: TRBV7-2
J: TRBJ2-7
D: -
CDR3: CASSLRSGSYEQYF
DNA: TGTGCCAGCAGCCTCCGTAGCGGCTCCTACGAGCAGTACTTC

V: TRBV18
J: TRBJ1-6
D: -
CDR3: CASSPAGDKALHF
DNA: TGTGCCAGCTCACCCGCCGGGGACAAAGCCCTCCACTTT

V: TRBV13
J: TRBJ1-1
D: -
CDR3: CASSQSGGGEAFF
DNA: TGTGCCAGCAGCCAGTCGGGCGGGGGTGAAGCTTTCTTT

V: TRBV29-1
J: TRBJ1-1
D: -
CDR3: CSVQQGNTEAFF
DNA: TGCAGCGTCCAACAGGGGAACACTGAAGCTTTCTTT

V: TRBV28
J: TRBJ2-7
D: -
CDR3: CASSPRGLLSGEQYF
DNA: TGTGCCAGCAGTCCCCGAGGCCTCCTCTCAGGCGAGCAGTACTTC

V: TRBV18
J: TRBJ2-2
D: TRBD1
CDR3: CASSPTGQGGTGELFF
DNA: TGTGCCAGCTCACCCACCGGACAGGGGGGCACCGGGGAGCTGTTTTTT

V: TRBV7-9
J: TRBJ2-7
D: -
CDR3: CASSLAVEQYF
DNA: TGTGCCAGCAGCTTAGCAGTCGAGCAGTACTTC

V: TRBV18
J: TRBJ2-7
D: -
CDR3: CASSPGVPDEGTGMYEQYF
DNA: TGTGCCAGCTCACCAGGGGTCCCGGATGAGGGCACCGGCATGTACGAGCAGTACTTC

V: TRBV5-4
J: TRBJ1-5
D: -
CDR3: CASSQTVDDPQHF
DNA: TGTGCCAGCAGCCAGACAGTAGACGATCCCCAGCATTTT

V: TRBV2
J: TRBJ1-1
D: -
CDR3: CASSPQTEAFF
DNA: TGTGCCAGCAGCCCCCAGACAGAAGCTTTCTTT